Listed here are 32 T cell receptor beta chains from one sample, sequenced in a study of shared clonotypes between healthy human individuals. Sequencing was performed with immunoSEQ multiplex PCR; in TCRdb, only in-frame clones are kept and a portion is missing. The table includes over 1.5 million clones, 95% to 99% detected once. The sequenced material came from naive CD4+ T cells sorted from blood. Subset specified: CD45RA+ positively selected. These receptors all stem from a man younger than 40 in good health.

The chain has TRBV7-9 and TRBJ2-5, with a tentative D call TRBD2 (6 bases). The CDR3 length is 16 residues. V was pared by 2 bases and J by 1 base, with 14 bases between. CDR1 is SEHNR and CDR2 is FQNEAQ in the germline V gene (reference sequence). DNA for the CDR3: TGTGCCAGCAGCTTAAGATTAGCGGTCCTCCAAGAGACCCAGTACTTC. Translated, it gives CASSLRLAVLQETQYF.

In this sample, this clone turned up a few times. The rearrangement joins TRBV18 to TRBJ1-2, with unresolved D. CDR1 and CDR2 from the germline V gene are KGHSH and LQKENI. The CDR3 runs 13 residues. V lost 2 bases, J lost 7 bases, and 11 bases lay in between. Here the CDR3 DNA reads TGTGCCAGCTCACCAGGGGATTTGCGTGGCTACACCTTC. This sequence encodes CASSPGDLRGYTF. Full variable domain (outside the CDR3, taken from reference TRBV18 and TRBJ1-2): NAGVMQNPRHLVRRRGQEARLRCSPMKGHSHVYWYRQLPEEGLKFMVYLQKENIIDESGMPKERFSAEFPKEGPSILRIQQVVRGDSAAYFCASSPGDLRGYTFGSGTRLTVV.

The gene calls are TRBV28 and TRBJ2-1, with D possibly matching TRBD2 (7 bases). The germline CDR1 and CDR2 sequences are MDHEN and SYDVKM. Trimming took 7 bases from V and 2 from J, leaving 15 bases between them. CDR3 size: 15 residues. DNA of the CDR3: TGTGCCAGCAAGGGGGGGACCGTTCCCTACAATGAGCAGTTCTTC. Its protein is CASKGGTVPYNEQFF.

V and J are TRBV11-2 and TRBJ1-6; unclear D gene. The CDR3 is made up of 15 amino acids. Trimming took 5 bases from V and 8 from J, leaving 16 bases between them. Germline lookup yields CDR1 SGHAT and CDR2 FQNNGV. Here the CDR3 DNA reads TGTGCCAGCAGCCGAGAGACGTTACCGGATTCACCCCTCCACTTT. Its protein product is CASSRETLPDSPLHF. The full variable domain, its missing parts supplied by reference TRBV11-2 and TRBJ1-6, is EAGVAQSPRYKIIEKRQSVAFWCNPISGHATLYWYQQILGQGPKLLIQFQNNGVVDDSQLPKDRFSAERLKGVDSTLKIQPAKLEDSAVYLCASSRETLPDSPLHFGNGTRLTVT.

This chain joins TRBV4-3 and TRBJ2-1; TRBD2 agrees at 7 bases. V was pared by 0 bases and J by 12 bases, with 2 bases of the junction left unmatched. This CDR3 region has 12 residues. The germline V gene encodes CDR1 LGHNA and CDR2 YSLEER. This CDR3 is CASSQDRGVQFF. The CDR3 DNA is TGCGCCAGCAGCCAAGATCGGGGGGTGCAGTTCTTC.

This chain uses TRBV2 with TRBJ1-2; TRBD1 might be the D (5 bases). Trimming cost V 6 bases and J 4 bases, with 21 bases left between them. The length of the CDR3 is 16 residues. Germline V gene data show CDR1 as SNHLY and CDR2 as FYNNEI. CDR3 sequence reads: CASRAGPLGGVYGYTF. The CDR3 nucleotides are TGTGCCAGCAGAGCGGGACCTCTGGGAGGAGTCTATGGCTACACCTTC.

This clone was counted once. The chain uses TRBV7-2 and TRBJ1-1, with a tentative D call TRBD1 (5 bases). The germline V gene encodes CDR1 SGHTA and CDR2 FQGNSA. Deletions cut 2 bases from V and 4 bases from J, with 14 bases between. The CDR3 length is 15 residues. CDR3 sequence: CASSLLGVATTEAFF. The CDR3 DNA follows: TGTGCCAGCAGCTTATTAGGGGTTGCGACCACTGAAGCTTTCTTT.

The chain carries TRBV2 and TRBJ1-5; no clear D. The germline V and J ends were trimmed by 5 bases and 0 bases, with 5 bases remaining between them. The CDR3 runs 13 residues. CDR1 SNHLY and CDR2 FYNNEI come from the germline V gene. DNA of the CDR3: TGTGCCAGCAGTAGAAATAGCAATCAGCCCCAGCATTTT. It encodes CASSRNSNQPQHF. The full variable domain, in which reference TRBV2 and TRBJ1-5 provide the parts outside the CDR3, is EPEVTQTPSHQVTQMGQEVILRCVPISNHLYFYWYRQILGQKVEFLVSFYNNEISEKSEIFDDQFSVERPDGSNFTLKIRSTKLEDSAMYFCASSRNSNQPQHFGDGTRLSIL.

The chain uses TRBV9 and TRBJ2-2; D is possibly TRBD1 (6 bases). The V and J ends lost 5 bases and 4 bases respectively, with 12 bases between them. From germline, CDR1 is SGDLS and CDR2 YYNGEE. The CDR3 contains 14 residues. CDR3 nucleotides: TGTGCCAGCAGGGAAGGGACATTCACCGGGGAGCTGTTTTTT. This encodes CASREGTFTGELFF.

This chain connects TRBV11-3 to TRBJ2-5; D assignment may be TRBD1 or TRBD2 (5 bases each). V gave up 5 bases and J gave up 5 bases, with 15 bases separating them. CDR1 is SGHNT, CDR2 YENEEA, per germline. The CDR3 contains 14 residues. The CDR3 nucleotides are TGTGCCAGCAGCCCGGGGCCTGCCCAGGAGACCCAGTACTTC. It yields the protein CASSPGPAQETQYF.

V gene TRBV18 combines with J gene TRBJ2-1, with 7 bases lining up with TRBD2. Germline V lookup: CDR1 KGHSH, CDR2 LQKENI. This CDR3 has 15 amino acids. V was clipped by 3 bases and J by 8 bases; unmatched bases: 10. The CDR3 DNA reads as TGTGCCAGCTCACCCAATTGGGGGGGGGATCATGAGCAGTTCTTC. As protein: CASSPNWGGDHEQFF.

The gene calls are TRBV18 and TRBJ2-2; 7 bases are a match to TRBD2. Germline values: CDR1 KGHSH, CDR2 LQKENI. V lost 2 bases and J lost 0; bases outside the gene matches: 9. The CDR3 has 18 residues. The CDR3: CASSPRASGNANTGELFF. CDR3 nucleotides: TGTGCCAGCTCACCAAGGGCTAGCGGAAACGCGAACACCGGGGAGCTGTTTTTT.

The chain joins TRBV28 to TRBJ2-3; D is ambiguous. This CDR3 has 13 amino acids. V lost 3 bases to trimming and J lost 6 bases, with 10 bases between them. CDR1 MDHEN and CDR2 SYDVKM come from the germline V gene. Written as DNA, the CDR3 is TGTGCCAGCAGTTTCTCCTCGGCCGATACGCAGTATTTT. This codes for CASSFSSADTQYF.

Turning to this clone: The sample holds other DNA sequences that translate to the same CDR3. The V gene is TRBV7-2, the J gene TRBJ2-2; possible D gene TRBD2, 5 bases. CDR3 size: 15 residues. Germline CDR1 and CDR2: SGHTA and FQGNSA. V was clipped by 2 bases and J by 0 bases, with 7 bases between them. The CDR3 reads CASSLRGPNTGELFF. The CDR3 DNA is TGTGCCAGCAGCTTACGGGGTCCGAACACCGGGGAGCTGTTTTTT.

This chain uses TRBV5-1 with TRBJ2-7; 16 positions match TRBD2. CDR1 is SGHRS and CDR2 is YFSETQ in the germline V gene. The CDR3 loop spans 13 amino acids. Trimming took 4 bases from V and 12 from J; bases not matched to a gene: 4. DNA for the CDR3: TGCGCCAGCAGCCCGGGACTAGCGGGAGGGCCGTACTTC. It is translated as CASSPGLAGGPYF.

This chain uses TRBV28 with TRBJ1-5; unclear D gene. CDR1 is MDHEN, CDR2 SYDVKM, per germline. CDR3 length: 14 residues. Trimming pared 6 bases from V and 6 bases from J, leaving 15 bases between. CDR3 bases: TGTGCCAGCAGACCGACCCTAGAGGGTCAGCCCCAGCATTTT. Its protein is CASRPTLEGQPQHF.

The V and J genes are TRBV10-3 and TRBJ2-7; D unclear. This CDR3 region has 12 residues. Germline CDR1 ENHRY, CDR2 SYGVKD. V lost 10 bases to trimming and J lost 2 bases, with 12 bases between them. The CDR3 loop is CATALGPYEQYF. The CDR3 DNA reads TGTGCCACCGCTCTAGGTCCCTACGAGCAGTACTTC.

This chain uses TRBV5-1 with TRBJ2-7, with 13 bases matching TRBD2. CDR1 and CDR2 from the germline V gene are SGHRS and YFSETQ. V shed 4 bases, J shed 0 bases, and the junction held 16 bases outside the gene matches. This CDR3 contains 20 residues. The DNA of the CDR3 is TGCGCCAGCAGCGACACCGGGACTAGCGGGATCCGCAGCCTCTCCTACGAGCAGTACTTC. Its protein is CASSDTGTSGIRSLSYEQYF.

The CDR3 region has the DNA TGTGCCAGCAGCTTGGGACAGGGAATAGGCTACACCTTC. Residues: CASSLGQGIGYTF. The chain combines TRBV7-9 with TRBJ1-2, with TRBD1 matching 9 bases. CDR1 SEHNR and CDR2 FQNEAQ come from the germline V gene (reference sequence). The V segment lost 3 bases and the J segment 8 bases; nucleotides outside the gene matches: 4. The CDR3 runs to 13 residues.

As regards this clone: Other DNA sequences in this specimen translate into the identical CDR3. This chain connects TRBV28 to TRBJ2-2; TRBD2 is a possible D gene (6 bases). The CDR3 contains 14 residues. The germline gives CDR1 MDHEN, CDR2 SYDVKM. Trimming stripped 6 bases from V and 4 bases from J, with 12 bases between. CDR3 nucleotides: TGTGCCAGCAGCCTCCCCGGGGGCACCGGGGAGCTGTTTTTT. Amino acids: CASSLPGGTGELFF.

V is TRBV6-6 and J is TRBJ2-7; maybe TRBD1 (5 bases). The CDR3 contains 11 residues. The germline V and J ends were trimmed by 6 bases and 4 bases, with 7 bases remaining between them. In germline, CDR1 is MNHNY, CDR2 SVGAGI (reference sequence). The CDR3 nucleotides are TGTGCCAGCAGCCGACAGTACGAGCAGTACTTC. Encoded protein: CASSRQYEQYF.

This clone has a single count. The rearrangement uses TRBV27 and TRBJ2-5; 7 nucleotides line up with TRBD2. From germline, CDR1 is MNHEY and CDR2 SMNVEV (reference sequence). The CDR3 covers 15 residues. The J segment lost 3 bases and the V segment lost 3 bases, leaving 7 bases of the junction unmatched. CDR3 residues: CASSLGGTKKETQYF. The CDR3 DNA reads TGTGCCAGCAGTTTGGGGGGGACCAAGAAAGAGACCCAGTACTTC.

This clone was seen more than once but under ten times. The chain employs TRBV28 and TRBJ1-5, with TRBD1 matching 7 bases. The J segment lost 6 bases and the V segment lost 2 bases, leaving 7 bases of the junction unmatched. This CDR3 spans 15 amino acids. Germline V gene lookup returns CDR1 MDHEN and CDR2 SYDVKM. CDR3 loop: CASSLGTVRRQPQHF. CDR3 nucleotide sequence: TGTGCCAGCAGTTTAGGGACAGTTCGCCGTCAGCCCCAGCATTTT.

Of note for this clone: The same CDR3 can be traced to other DNA sequences in this sample. CDR3: CASSPSTYEQYF. CDR3 nucleotides: TGTGCCAGCTCACCATCTACCTACGAGCAGTACTTC. V usage is TRBV18 and J usage is TRBJ2-7; D is undetermined. Germline V CDR1 and CDR2: KGHSH, LQKENI. V was trimmed by 2 bases and J by 2 bases, leaving 4 bases between them. This CDR3 is built from 12 residues.

The chain couples TRBV11-1 to TRBJ1-2; D gene uncertain. Trimming shortened V by 5 bases and J by 3 bases, and 16 bases separated the two germline ends. CDR1 SGHAT and CDR2 FQDESV come from the germline V gene (reference sequence). The CDR3 is 15 amino acids. CDR3 residues: CASSKDPTAHYGYTF. For the CDR3, the DNA is TGTGCCAGCAGCAAAGACCCGACGGCCCACTATGGCTACACCTTC.

The chain joins TRBV29-1 to TRBJ1-3; 9 nucleotides agree with TRBD1. V gave up 5 bases and J gave up 3 bases; unmatched junction bases: 8. Germline assignment: CDR1 SQVTM and CDR2 ANQGSEA. CDR3 length equals 15 residues. In DNA, the CDR3 is TGCAGCGTTACCCCGGGACAGGGTTTTGGAAACACCATATATTTT. Its translation is CSVTPGQGFGNTIYF.

J is TRBJ2-7 and V is TRBV5-1, with 14 bases that match TRBD2. Germline assignment: CDR1 SGHRS and CDR2 YFSETQ. The junction had 17 bases not matched to a gene; V was cut back by 7 bases and J by 5 bases. The CDR3 loop spans 18 amino acids. The CDR3 protein is CASGTESGTSGRGNEQYF. The DNA for the CDR3 is TGCGCCAGCGGCACGGAATCCGGGACTAGCGGGAGAGGGAACGAGCAGTACTTC.

V usage is TRBV19 and J usage is TRBJ2-7, with D perhaps being TRBD1 or TRBD2 (5 bases each). In germline, CDR1 is LNHDA, CDR2 SQIVND (reference sequence). Trimming cost V 3 bases and J 4 bases, with 13 bases left between them. This CDR3 comprises 14 residues. CDR3 sequence: CASSMIGAGYEQYF. Written as DNA, the CDR3 is TGTGCCAGTAGTATGATCGGGGCGGGTTACGAGCAGTACTTC.

The J gene is TRBJ2-5, the V gene TRBV4-2; D may be TRBD2 (5 bases). This CDR3 comprises 14 residues. V gave up 0 bases and J gave up 7 bases, with 12 bases separating them. The V gene's germline CDR1 is LGHNA and CDR2 YNFKEQ. The CDR3 DNA reads as TGTGCCAGCAGCCAAGAGAGGGATTGGGGGACCCAGTACTTC. Its protein is CASSQERDWGTQYF.

The gene calls are TRBV6-6 and TRBJ2-5; perhaps TRBD1 as D (6 bases). V was trimmed by 0 bases and J by 5 bases, leaving 16 bases between them. From germline, CDR1 is MNHNY and CDR2 SVGAGI (reference sequence). The CDR3 totals 16 residues. The CDR3 coding sequence is TGTGCCAGCAGTTACTCGCCCGCCACAGGGTTGGAGACCCAGTACTTC. Amino acids: CASSYSPATGLETQYF.

The CDR3 region is CASRGGVQETQYF. In DNA form, the CDR3 reads TGTGCCAGCAGAGGGGGGGTCCAAGAGACCCAGTACTTC. V usage is TRBV6-1 and J usage is TRBJ2-5, with D maybe TRBD2 (7 bases). In germline, CDR1 is MNHNS, CDR2 SASEGT. The CDR3 length is 13 residues. Between the trimmed V and J ends, which lost 6 bases and 1 base, there was a span of 9 bases.

This clone was observed once. V and J are TRBV7-7 and TRBJ2-7; D perhaps matches TRBD2 (5 bases). Trimming shortened V by 0 bases and J by 0 bases, and 9 bases separated the two germline ends. The CDR3 spans 15 residues. CDR1 SSHAT and CDR2 FNYEAQ come from the germline V gene (reference sequence). CDR3 amino acids: CASSLAWGVSYEQYF. The CDR3 DNA reads TGTGCCAGCAGCTTAGCTTGGGGAGTCTCCTACGAGCAGTACTTC.